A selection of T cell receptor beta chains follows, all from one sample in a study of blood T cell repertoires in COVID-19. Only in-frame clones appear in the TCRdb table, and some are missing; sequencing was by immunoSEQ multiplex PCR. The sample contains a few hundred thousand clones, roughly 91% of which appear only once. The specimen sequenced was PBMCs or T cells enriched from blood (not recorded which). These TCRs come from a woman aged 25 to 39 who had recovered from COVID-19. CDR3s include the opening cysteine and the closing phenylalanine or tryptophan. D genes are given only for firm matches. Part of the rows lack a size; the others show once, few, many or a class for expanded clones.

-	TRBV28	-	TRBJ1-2	CASRGGQGNYGYTF	TGTGCCAGCAGAGGCGGTCAGGGCAACTATGGCTACACCTTC
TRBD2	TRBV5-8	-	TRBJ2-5	CAGESGIRETQYF	TGTGCCGGCGAGAGCGGGATCCGGGAGACCCAGTACTTC
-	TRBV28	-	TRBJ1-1	CASSLSISRGVNTEAFF	TGTGCCAGCAGTTTATCGATTTCGCGGGGGGTGAACACTGAAGCTTTCTTT
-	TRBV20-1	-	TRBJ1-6	CSASGALHSPLHF	TGCAGTGCTAGTGGGGCCCTCCATTCACCCCTCCACTTT
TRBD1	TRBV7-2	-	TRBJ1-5	CASSSHPTGISNQPQHF	TGTGCCAGCAGCTCACACCCGACAGGGATAAGCAATCAGCCCCAGCATTTT
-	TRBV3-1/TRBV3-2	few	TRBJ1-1	CASSQERGWDTEAFF	TGTGCCAGCAGCCAAGAACGGGGGTGGGACACTGAAGCTTTCTTT
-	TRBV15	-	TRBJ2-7	CATSRDTAYEQYF	TGTGCCACCAGCCGGGACACGGCCTACGAGCAGTACTTC
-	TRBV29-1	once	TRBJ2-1	CSVALGSSYNEQFF	TGCAGCGTGGCACTAGGGTCATCCTACAATGAGCAGTTCTTC
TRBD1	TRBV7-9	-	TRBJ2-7	CASSQIGDSPYEQYF	TGTGCCAGCAGCCAGATCGGGGACAGTCCCTACGAGCAGTACTTC
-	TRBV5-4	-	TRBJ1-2	CASSLFAGEYGYTF	TGTGCCAGCAGCTTGTTCGCCGGAGAGTATGGCTACACCTTC
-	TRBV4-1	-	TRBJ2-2	CASSQPPPGELFF	TGCGCCAGCAGCCAACCCCCTCCCGGGGAGCTGTTTTTT
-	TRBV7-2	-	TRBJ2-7	CASSNWRVPKSYEQYF	TGTGCCAGCAGCAATTGGAGGGTGCCAAAATCCTACGAGCAGTACTTC
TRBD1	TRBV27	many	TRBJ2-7	CASSLYPGQGSEQYF	TGTGCCAGCAGTTTATACCCGGGACAGGGGAGCGAGCAGTACTTC
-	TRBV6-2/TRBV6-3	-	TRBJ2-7	CASSPPYDEQYF	TGTGCCAGCAGCCCCCCTTATGACGAGCAGTACTTC
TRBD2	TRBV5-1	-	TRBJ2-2	CASTKTSDTGELFF	TGCGCCAGCACCAAAACTAGCGACACCGGGGAGCTGTTTTTT
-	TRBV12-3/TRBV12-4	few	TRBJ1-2	CASSSTGYGYTF	TGTGCCAGCAGTTCCACAGGGTATGGCTACACCTTC
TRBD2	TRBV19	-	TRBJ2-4	CASRSLAGDKNIQYF	TGTGCCAGTAGATCCCTAGCGGGAGACAAAAACATTCAGTACTTC
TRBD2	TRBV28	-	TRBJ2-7	CASSSRGEPFAYEQYF	TGTGCCAGCAGTTCCCGGGGGGAGCCCTTCGCTTACGAGCAGTACTTC
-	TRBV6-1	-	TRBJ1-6	CASSEQGPRNSPLHF	TGTGCCAGCAGTGAACAGGGCCCCCGGAATTCACCCCTCCACTTT
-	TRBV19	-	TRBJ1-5	CASSELMGRGRNQPQHF	TGTGCCAGTAGTGAGTTAATGGGTCGGGGTCGCAATCAGCCCCAGCATTTT
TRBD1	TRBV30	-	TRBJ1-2	CAWSFRGLFWGYTF	TGTGCCTGGAGTTTCAGGGGGTTGTTTTGGGGCTACACCTTC
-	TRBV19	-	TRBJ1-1	CATLWANTEAFF	TGTGCCACCCTATGGGCGAACACTGAAGCTTTCTTT
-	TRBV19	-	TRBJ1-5	CASSIDPHSNQPQHF	TGTGCCAGTAGTATAGACCCCCACTCCAATCAGCCCCAGCATTTT
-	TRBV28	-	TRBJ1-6	CASSAGTNPNSPLHF	TGTGCCAGCAGTGCCGGGACAAACCCCAATTCACCCCTCCACTTT
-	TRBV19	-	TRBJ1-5	CASSQKTGSRAQQPQHF	TGTGCCAGTAGCCAAAAGACAGGTTCTCGTGCTCAGCAGCCCCAGCATTTT
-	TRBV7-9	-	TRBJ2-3	CASSLSDSRRDTQYF	TGTGCCAGCAGCCTATCGGACTCGCGGCGGGATACGCAGTATTTT
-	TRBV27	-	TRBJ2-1	CASSLGPIGYNEQFF	TGTGCCAGCAGTTTGGGTCCGATCGGGTACAATGAGCAGTTCTTC
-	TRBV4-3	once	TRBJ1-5	CASSQDRAGAGWPQHF	TGCGCCAGCAGCCAAGATCGGGCGGGGGCCGGTTGGCCCCAGCATTTT
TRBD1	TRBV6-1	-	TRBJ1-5	CASSEAPRQGYKHF	TGTGCCAGCAGTGAAGCGCCTCGACAGGGGTACAAGCATTTT
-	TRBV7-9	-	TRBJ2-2	CASSPFWGSGTNTGELFF	TGTGCCAGCAGCCCCTTTTGGGGGAGTGGGACTAACACCGGGGAGCTGTTTTTT
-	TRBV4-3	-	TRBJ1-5	CASSQDTGQGQPQHF	TGCGCCAGCAGCCAAGATACAGGGCAGGGGCAGCCCCAGCATTTT
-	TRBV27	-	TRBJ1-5	CASSSWSHRGNQPQHF	TGTGCCAGCAGTTCCTGGTCCCATCGAGGCAATCAGCCCCAGCATTTT
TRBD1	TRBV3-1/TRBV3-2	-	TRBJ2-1	CASSQEFRTGGPNEQFF	TGTGCCAGCAGCCAAGAATTCCGGACAGGGGGCCCCAATGAGCAGTTCTTC
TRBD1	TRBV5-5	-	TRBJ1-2	CASSLGTGRNYGYTF	TGTGCCAGCAGCTTAGGGACAGGGCGTAACTATGGCTACACCTTC
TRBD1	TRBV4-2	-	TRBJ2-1	CASSQEDGTGGGEQFF	TGTGCCAGCAGCCAAGAGGATGGGACAGGGGGCGGTGAGCAGTTCTTC
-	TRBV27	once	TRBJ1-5	CASRSERGNQPQHF	TGTGCCAGCAGATCCGAAAGAGGCAATCAGCCCCAGCATTTT
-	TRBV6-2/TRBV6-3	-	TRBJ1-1	CASSTGHQNEAFF	TGTGCCAGCAGTACAGGACACCAGAATGAAGCTTTCTTT
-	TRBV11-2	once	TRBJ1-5	CASSSQTGPNQPQHF	TGTGCCAGCAGCTCACAAACAGGGCCCAATCAGCCCCAGCATTTT
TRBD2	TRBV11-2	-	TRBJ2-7	CASSLEISGSPGYEQYF	TGTGCCAGCAGCTTAGAAATTAGCGGGAGCCCCGGCTACGAGCAGTACTTC
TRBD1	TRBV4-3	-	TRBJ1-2	CASSQDRQGAGSSYGYTF	TGCGCCAGCAGCCAGGACAGACAGGGGGCAGGTTCGAGCTATGGCTACACCTTC